Shown below are 24 T cell receptor beta chains from a single sample sequenced in a study of blood T cell repertoires in COVID-19. Sequencing was performed with immunoSEQ multiplex PCR; in TCRdb, only in-frame clones are kept and a portion is missing. The sample includes approximately 470,000 clones, approximately 85% seen only once; the top ten take 3.2%. Sample: peripheral blood. These receptors were collected from a human donor in a cohort sampled during active COVID-19.

This chain uses TRBV5-1 with TRBJ2-1, with 10 bases lining up with TRBD2. Trimming at V came to 3 bases and at J to 3 bases, leaving 6 bases not matched to a gene. Germline V gene data show CDR1 as SGHRS and CDR2 as YFSETQ. The CDR3 length is 16 residues. Here the CDR3 reads CASSSGLAVIYNEQFF. For the CDR3, the DNA is TGCGCCAGCAGCTCTGGACTAGCGGTAATCTACAATGAGCAGTTCTTC.

This clone showed up just once. The chain employs TRBV18 and TRBJ1-1, with a possible D match to TRBD1 (6 bases). CDR1 KGHSH and CDR2 LQKENI come from the germline V gene. There are 15 residues in the CDR3. V gave up 0 bases and J gave up 2 bases, with 10 bases separating them. For the CDR3, the DNA is TGTGCCAGCTCACCACCCGGACAGAGTAACACTGAAGCTTTCTTT. Its translation is CASSPPGQSNTEAFF.

This clone was counted a few times. V and J are TRBV5-4 and TRBJ1-4; 10 nucleotides align to TRBD1. The CDR3 sequence is 15 residues long. The V gene's germline CDR1 is SGHNT and CDR2 YYREEE (reference sequence). J was trimmed by 8 bases and V by 3 bases; bases with no gene match: 7. The CDR3 reads CASSWGQGKREKLFF. In nucleotides, the CDR3 is TGTGCCAGCAGCTGGGGACAGGGGAAACGGGAAAAACTGTTTTTT.

V is TRBV19 and J is TRBJ1-2; no clear D gene. Germline CDR1 reads LNHDA; CDR2 reads SQIVND (reference sequence). There are 15 residues in the CDR3. The V end was cut by 4 bases, the J end by 2 bases, with 14 bases between. The DNA of the CDR3 is TGTGCCAGTAGTAGTTACGGGGAAGGAAACTATGGCTACACCTTC. It codes for CASSSYGEGNYGYTF.

The CDR3 DNA follows: TGTGCCAGCAGCTTGCGGCAGGGCTCTGGAAACACCATATATTTT. It specifies CASSLRQGSGNTIYF. The chain is built from TRBV5-8 and TRBJ1-3, with a weak D call TRBD1 (5 bases). The CDR3 has 15 amino acids. Germline V lookup: CDR1 SGHTS, CDR2 YDEGEE. Trimming left V 1 base short and J 0 bases short, with 8 bases between.

J is TRBJ1-4 and V is TRBV13, with TRBD1 matching 8 bases. V gave up 3 bases and J gave up 2 bases; unmatched junction bases: 5. This CDR3 has 16 residues. Germline V gene sequence: CDR1 PRHDT, CDR2 FYEKMQ (reference sequence). CDR3 DNA sequence: TGTGCCAGCAGCTTCAGGGGGCCAGGGACTAATGAAAAACTGTTTTTT. It is translated as CASSFRGPGTNEKLFF.

The chain carries TRBV18 and TRBJ1-1, with D perhaps TRBD1 (6 bases). The CDR3 spans 13 residues. Trimming stripped 7 bases from V and 2 bases from J, with 11 bases between. CDR1 and CDR2 (germline): KGHSH, LQKENI. CDR3 coding DNA: TGTGCCAGCTTTCCGGACAGTAACACTGAAGCTTTCTTT. This sequence encodes CASFPDSNTEAFF. Variable domain in full (rest from reference TRBV18 and TRBJ1-1): NAGVMQNPRHLVRRRGQEARLRCSPMKGHSHVYWYRQLPEEGLKFMVYLQKENIIDESGMPKERFSAEFPKEGPSILRIQQVVRGDSAAYFCASFPDSNTEAFFGQGTRLTVV.

This clone occurred once. The chain has TRBV24-1 and TRBJ2-1; 12 nucleotides line up with TRBD2. The CDR3 length is 17 residues. The V gene's germline CDR1 is KGHDR and CDR2 SFDVKD. V dropped 0 bases and J dropped 4; count of bases not matched to a gene: 3. CDR3 sequence reads: CATSDLLLAGGYNEQFF. Written as DNA, the CDR3 is TGTGCCACCAGTGATTTGCTACTAGCGGGAGGATACAATGAGCAGTTCTTC.

The CDR3: CASSRGQGHEKLFF. The CDR3 coding sequence is TGTGCCAGCAGCCGGGGACAGGGCCACGAAAAACTGTTTTTT. V and J are TRBV13 and TRBJ1-4, with 9 positions matching TRBD1. Trimming took 5 bases from V and 8 from J; bases not matched to a gene: 6. This CDR3 comprises 14 residues. The germline V gene encodes CDR1 PRHDT and CDR2 FYEKMQ (reference sequence).

The CDR3 reads CASSLGLAGVVYNEQFF. The CDR3 region has the DNA TGCGCCAGCAGCCTCGGACTAGCGGGAGTTGTCTACAATGAGCAGTTCTTC. This chain links TRBV4-1 with TRBJ2-1, with 13 bases identical to TRBD2. This CDR3 region has 17 residues. Germline trimming cut 4 bases from V and 3 bases from J; bases unmatched to any gene: 6. Germline lookup yields CDR1 MGHRA and CDR2 YSYEKL.

V is TRBV4-2 and J is TRBJ1-2, with D possibly TRBD1 on 6 matching bases. The CDR3 covers 16 residues. Germline CDR1 reads LGHNA; CDR2 reads YNFKEQ. V was trimmed by 0 bases and J by 2 bases, leaving 13 bases between them. The CDR3 bases are TGTGCCAGCAGCCAAGAGTCAGGGGCCAACAACTATGGCTACACCTTC. Amino acids: CASSQESGANNYGYTF.

The chain combines TRBV28 with TRBJ2-6; TRBD1 might be the D (5 bases). Germline V gene lookup returns CDR1 MDHEN and CDR2 SYDVKM. Trimming took 8 bases from V and 3 from J, leaving 14 bases between them. The CDR3 length is 15 residues. The DNA for the CDR3 is TGTGCCAGCGGCTCCAGGGTGAATGGGGCCAACGTCCTGACTTTC. Amino acids: CASGSRVNGANVLTF. Looking up the rest from reference TRBV28 and TRBJ2-6 gives the full variable domain: DVKVTQSSRYLVKRTGEKVFLECVQDMDHENMFWYRQDPGLGLRLIYFSYDVKMKEKGDIPEGYSVSREKKERFSLILESASTNQTSMYLCASGSRVNGANVLTFGAGSRLTVL.

V usage is TRBV7-3 and J usage is TRBJ2-2; 8 bases map to TRBD2. V lost 1 base, J lost 8 bases, and 3 bases stayed unmatched. Germline CDR1 and CDR2: SGHTA and FQGTGA. The CDR3 extends over 14 amino acids. The CDR3: CASSLNSGIGELFF. The CDR3 coding sequence is TGTGCCAGCAGCTTAAATAGCGGGATTGGGGAGCTGTTTTTT. The complete variable domain, with remaining parts taken from reference TRBV7-3 and TRBJ2-2, reads GAGVSQTPSNKVTEKGKYVELRCDPISGHTALYWYRQSLGQGPEFLIYFQGTGAADDSGLPNDRFFAVRPEGSVSTLKIQRTERGDSAVYLCASSLNSGIGELFFGEGSRLTVL.

The chain recombines TRBV4-2 with TRBJ2-1; a possible D gene is TRBD1 (5 bases). Looked up from germline, CDR1 is LGHNA and CDR2 is YNFKEQ. CDR3 length equals 16 residues. Trimming took 4 bases from V and 3 from J, leaving 16 bases between them. CDR3 loop: CASSLKLPRDYNEQFF. The CDR3 region has the DNA TGTGCCAGCAGCCTAAAATTACCCAGGGACTACAATGAGCAGTTCTTC.

V usage is TRBV24-1 and J usage is TRBJ2-5, with TRBD1 matching over 9 bases. CDR3 size: 16 residues. Per germline, CDR1 KGHDR and CDR2 SFDVKD. J gave up 4 bases and V 1 base, and 6 bases lay outside the gene matches. The CDR3 spells CATSDLQGAMGETQYF. In nucleotides, the CDR3 is TGTGCCACCAGTGATTTACAGGGGGCGATGGGAGAGACCCAGTACTTC.

V gene TRBV11-2 combines with J gene TRBJ2-5; 8 nucleotides match TRBD1. Germline V gene sequence: CDR1 SGHAT, CDR2 FQNNGV. The ends lost 0 bases at V and 1 base at J; junction bases unmatched: 4. CDR3 size: 16 residues. The CDR3 coding sequence is TGTGCCAGCAGCTTAGATGGTGGACAGGGCCAAGAGACCCAGTACTTC. Translation: CASSLDGGQGQETQYF.

The chain combines TRBV6-5 with TRBJ1-1; D gene ambiguous. Trimming removed 0 bases at V and 5 bases at J, with 10 bases between. This CDR3 contains 14 residues. Germline-derived CDR1 and CDR2 are MNHEY and SVGAGI. The CDR3, as DNA: TGTGCCAGCAGTTACTCGGAGGGTGGGACTGAAGCTTTCTTT. Residues: CASSYSEGGTEAFF.

This clone was recorded only once. The chain uses TRBV3-1 (or the pseudogene TRBV3-2) and TRBJ1-4, with TRBD1 matching over 7 bases. This CDR3 is 16 amino acids long. V gave up 4 bases and J gave up 5 bases; unmatched junction bases: 10. Per germline, CDR1 LGHDT and CDR2 YNNKEL (reference sequence). The CDR3 DNA reads as TGTGCCAGCAGCCTATGGACAGGCCTTAGGAATGAAAAACTGTTTTTT. Encoded protein: CASSLWTGLRNEKLFF.

This clone appeared a single time. This chain connects TRBV9 to TRBJ2-3; TRBD1 agrees at 11 bases. V lost 0 bases and J lost 5; bases outside the gene matches: 5. The germline gives CDR1 SGDLS, CDR2 YYNGEE. CDR3 size: 16 residues. CDR3 sequence: CASSVGTGGVIDTQYF. The DNA of the CDR3 is TGTGCCAGCAGCGTAGGGACAGGGGGCGTGATAGATACGCAGTATTTT.

The chain uses TRBV12-3 or TRBV12-4 and TRBJ1-5, with TRBD1 matching over 9 bases. The CDR3 runs 13 residues. With V trimmed by 6 bases and J by 7 bases, 4 bases remained unmatched. The CDR3 DNA reads TGTGCCAGCAGGGGACAGGGTAAACAGCCCCAGCATTTT. The encoded protein is CASRGQGKQPQHF.

This chain uses TRBV6-5 with TRBJ2-7; 9 bases map to TRBD1. Germline CDR1 MNHEY, CDR2 SVGAGI. The CDR3 length is 15 residues. V dropped 6 bases and J dropped 4; count of bases not matched to a gene: 10. The CDR3 spells CASSLQGAAEYEQYF. The DNA for the CDR3 is TGTGCCAGCAGCCTACAGGGGGCGGCGGAGTACGAGCAGTACTTC.

Worth noting for this clone: The sample carries other DNA sequences with the same CDR3. The V call is TRBV28, the J call TRBJ1-5; no definite D call. This CDR3 region has 14 residues. V lost 2 bases to trimming and J lost 4 bases, with 9 bases between them. Germline V gene data show CDR1 as MDHEN and CDR2 as SYDVKM. CDR3 coding DNA: TGTGCCAGCAGTTTAGGTCAGTCAAATCAGCCCCAGCATTTT. Residues: CASSLGQSNQPQHF.

This clone showed up just a few times. The rearrangement joins TRBV13 to TRBJ1-3, with D perhaps matching TRBD1 (6 bases). CDR3 length: 16 amino acids. In germline, CDR1 is PRHDT, CDR2 FYEKMQ (reference sequence). Trimming took 5 bases from V and 1 from J, leaving 15 bases between them. CDR3 sequence: CASSRSRGESGNTIYF. The CDR3 region has the DNA TGTGCCAGCAGCCGTAGCAGGGGAGAATCTGGAAACACCATATATTTT.

V gene TRBV7-3 combines with J gene TRBJ1-1; no definite D call. V gave up 2 bases and J gave up 1 base, with 8 bases separating them. Germline CDR1 SGHTA, CDR2 FQGTGA. The CDR3 has 14 residues. The CDR3 coding sequence is TGTGCCAGCAGCTTAGGCCTGTCGAACACTGAAGCTTTCTTT. Amino acid sequence: CASSLGLSNTEAFF.